These 10 T cell receptor beta chains came from one sample sequenced in a study of T cell changes during pregnancy in multiple sclerosis. This table comes from immunoSEQ multiplex PCR, and its TCRdb copy is limited to in-frame clones, with some not included. The sample lists 30,000 to 35,000 clones, 90% occurring once. Sequencing was performed on CD8+ T cells from peripheral blood mononuclear cells, taken in the first trimester of pregnancy. The source is a female donor with multiple sclerosis, enrolled in a pregnancy study.

This chain uses TRBV9 with TRBJ1-2; unclear D gene. V was pared by 0 bases and J by 8 bases, with 11 bases between. The CDR3 loop spans 13 amino acids. Germline V gene data show CDR1 as SGDLS and CDR2 as YYNGEE. The CDR3 loop is CASSVGASVGYTF. DNA of the CDR3: TGTGCCAGCAGCGTAGGGGCGTCTGTGGGCTACACCTTC.

The chain has TRBV2 and TRBJ1-5; D unresolved. Deletions cut 4 bases from V and 2 bases from J, with 24 bases between. Germline values: CDR1 SNHLY, CDR2 FYNNEI. The CDR3 is 19 residues long. Here the CDR3 reads CASSGGPEWTLNGNQPQHF. The DNA for the CDR3 is TGTGCCAGCAGTGGCGGGCCGGAGTGGACTTTGAACGGCAATCAGCCCCAGCATTTT.

The chain joins TRBV28 to TRBJ2-1; D possibly corresponds to TRBD1 (5 bases). The germline V and J ends were trimmed by 5 bases and 0 bases, with 11 bases remaining between them. Per the germline V gene, CDR1 is MDHEN and CDR2 is SYDVKM. This CDR3 has 15 residues. CDR3 sequence (DNA): TGTGCCAGCAGTAGACAGTTCAGCTCCTACAATGAGCAGTTCTTC. This translates into CASSRQFSSYNEQFF.

This clone was observed once. The CDR3 DNA sequence: TGTGCCAGCAGTTATAGCGGGAGTGTCTACAATGAGCAGTTCTTC. Residues: CASSYSGSVYNEQFF. V is TRBV7-9 and J is TRBJ2-1; 9 bases are a match to TRBD2. Trimming at V came to 6 bases and at J to 3 bases, leaving 6 bases not matched to a gene. Looked up from germline, CDR1 is SEHNR and CDR2 is FQNEAQ (reference sequence). CDR3 length equals 15 residues.

The V and J genes are TRBV6-5 and TRBJ2-7, with D possibly TRBD2 on 5 matching bases. This CDR3 has 13 amino acids. The V end was cut by 2 bases, the J end by 9 bases, with 14 bases between. Germline CDR1 and CDR2: MNHEY and SVGAGI. CDR3 in DNA: TGTGCCAGCAGTTACACTAAGGCGGGTCTGCAGTACTTC. Translated: CASSYTKAGLQYF.

The rearrangement uses TRBV4-1 and TRBJ2-1; TRBD2 might be the D (6 bases). V dropped 0 bases and J dropped 0 bases, with 18 bases sitting between them. This CDR3 contains 19 residues. Germline CDR1 MGHRA, CDR2 YSYEKL. The CDR3 coding sequence is TGCGCCAGCAGCCAAGATTTTTATGGAGCGGGTACCTCCTACAATGAGCAGTTCTTC. Amino acids: CASSQDFYGAGTSYNEQFF.

This clone showed up just a few times. This rearrangement joins TRBV20-1 to TRBJ2-7; a weak D match, TRBD1 (5 bases). Germline CDR1 DFQATT, CDR2 SNEGSKA (reference sequence). Trimming left V 3 bases short and J 3 bases short, with 6 bases between. CDR3 length equals 11 residues. The chain's CDR3 is CSARDNYEQYF. The CDR3 DNA reads as TGCAGTGCTAGGGACAACTACGAGCAGTACTTC.

V usage is TRBV4-1 and J usage is TRBJ1-1; 8 bases agree with TRBD1. There are 12 residues in the CDR3. CDR1 and CDR2 (germline): MGHRA, YSYEKL. V shed 4 bases, J shed 8 bases, and the junction held 3 bases outside the gene matches. CDR3 sequence: CASSRGTGEAFF. The CDR3 DNA sequence: TGCGCCAGCAGCCGGGGGACAGGAGAAGCTTTCTTT.

This chain connects TRBV7-2 to TRBJ1-1, with no clear D. Trimming cost V 1 base and J 4 bases, with 10 bases left between them. Per the germline V gene, CDR1 is SGHTA and CDR2 is FQGNSA. This CDR3 has 14 amino acids. The CDR3 coding sequence is TGTGCCAGCAGCTTAGGAGGGCGGTTCACTGAAGCTTTCTTT. Protein: CASSLGGRFTEAFF.

The chain joins TRBV28 to TRBJ2-7; possible D gene TRBD2, 5 bases. The V and J ends lost 3 bases and 5 bases respectively, with 5 bases between them. This CDR3 is built from 11 residues. Germline lookup yields CDR1 MDHEN and CDR2 SYDVKM. The chain's CDR3 is CASSFGDEQYF. Written as DNA, the CDR3 is TGTGCCAGCAGTTTCGGGGACGAGCAGTACTTC.